One sample yielded the 10 T cell receptor beta chains listed below, sequenced in a study of response to subunit inactivated influenza vaccine (dated by TCRdb to between 2017 and 2018). Library preparation was by RT-PCR. Sequencing instrument: Illumina HiSeq 2500. Using fastp trimming at Q25 and MiXCR clonotype assembly, TCRdb reanalyzed the public sequencing data and kept in-frame beta chains. All rows with the same CDR3 protein become a single entry with the most common DNA and genes. The table for this sample lists 540,000 or so distinct CDR3 sequences; over 10% of them were counted only once. The ten largest clones represent around 13% of the sample. This specimen's time point label, interpreted: 45 to 55 days after influenza vaccine administration. Sequencing used PBMCs from blood, obtained 40 to 50 days after vaccination. These receptors were taken from a man aged 50 to 59 who received an inactivated influenza vaccine. Donor details come from another sample of the same person, matched by shared clones.

The chain couples TRBV6-1 to TRBJ1-2, with D unclear. Trimming shortened V by 5 bases and J by 6 bases, and 19 bases separated the two germline ends. CDR3 size: 15 residues. From germline, CDR1 is MNHNS and CDR2 SASEGT. CDR3 DNA: TGTGCCAGCAGTCTCACCCGGCTGTCAAGGAATGGCTACACCTTC. Its protein is CASSLTRLSRNGYTF.

The V and J genes are TRBV12-3 or TRBV12-4 and TRBJ1-6, with D possibly TRBD1 on 5 matching bases. This CDR3 has 12 residues. V was pared by 6 bases and J by 10 bases, with 10 bases between. The CDR3 sequence: CASSRWGSPLHF. Written as DNA, the CDR3 is TGTGCCAGCAGCCGATGGGGGTCACCCCTCCACTTT.

CDR3 in DNA: TGTGCCAGCAGCCCCCGACATCGACTCTACGAGCAGTACTTC. Its protein is CASSPRHRLYEQYF. The chain recombines TRBV5-6 with TRBJ2-7; D ambiguous. CDR1 is SGHDT, CDR2 YYEEEE, per germline. Trimming left V 4 bases short and J 3 bases short, with 14 bases between. The CDR3 contains 14 residues.

This chain links TRBV18 with TRBJ2-2; D unresolved. The CDR3 has 15 residues. Per germline, CDR1 KGHSH and CDR2 LQKENI. With 0 bases removed from V and 1 base from J, the gap between germline ends came to 6 bases. The CDR3 DNA is TGTGCCAGCTCACCACCAGTCGGGAACACCGGGGAGCTGTTTTTT. Translation: CASSPPVGNTGELFF. Complete variable domain (other parts from reference TRBV18 and TRBJ2-2): NAGVMQNPRHLVRRRGQEARLRCSPMKGHSHVYWYRQLPEEGLKFMVYLQKENIIDESGMPKERFSAEFPKEGPSILRIQQVVRGDSAAYFCASSPPVGNTGELFFGEGSRLTVL.

The rearrangement joins TRBV29-1 to TRBJ2-2; no firm D call. CDR1 is SQVTM, CDR2 ANQGSEA, per germline. The length of the CDR3 is 13 residues. V lost 7 bases and J 1 base, leaving 10 bases between the germline ends. The chain's CDR3 is CSAVDGNTGELFF. The CDR3 DNA reads TGCAGCGCTGTGGACGGGAACACCGGGGAGCTGTTTTTT.

This sequence joins TRBV20-1 and TRBJ2-5; 13 bases match TRBD2. The germline V gene encodes CDR1 DFQATT and CDR2 SNEGSKA (reference sequence). Losses at the gene ends were 4 bases for V and 9 bases for J; bases not matched to a gene: 8. The CDR3 runs 14 residues. The CDR3 is CSAMSTSGRGAQYF. The CDR3 DNA reads as TGCAGTGCTATGAGTACTAGCGGGAGGGGGGCCCAGTACTTC.

The J gene is TRBJ2-1, the V gene TRBV18, with D uncertain. The CDR3 sequence is 13 residues long. The ends were cut back, 3 bases at V and 3 bases at J, with 6 bases in the middle. In germline, CDR1 is KGHSH, CDR2 LQKENI. CDR3 bases: TGTGCCAGCTCACCGGCGGTCTACAATGAGCAGTTCTTC. This translates into CASSPAVYNEQFF.

This clonotype showed up just a few times. The chain couples TRBV7-2 to TRBJ2-7; tentatively, D is TRBD1 (6 bases). Germline CDR1 and CDR2: SGHTA and FQGNSA. V was trimmed by 5 bases and J by 3 bases, leaving 17 bases between them. This CDR3 is 15 amino acids long. The CDR3 spells CASSLQRTVLYEQYF. CDR3 DNA: TGTGCCAGCAGCCTGCAACGGACAGTTCTCTACGAGCAGTACTTC.

The V call is TRBV20-1, the J call TRBJ2-7, with D possibly being TRBD1 (6 bases). V was shortened by 0 bases and J by 4 bases, with 16 bases between the two germline ends. The CDR3 is made up of 15 amino acids. Germline CDR1 and CDR2: DFQATT and SNEGSKA (reference sequence). CDR3 region: CSARDQGKIKYEQYF. The CDR3 nucleotides are TGCAGTGCTAGAGATCAGGGGAAAATAAAATACGAGCAGTACTTC.

This clonotype was counted only a few times. The V and J genes are TRBV7-9 and TRBJ2-7; TRBD1 agrees at 8 bases. Germline CDR1 and CDR2: SEHNR and FQNEAQ (reference sequence). V shed 8 bases and J 0 bases; nucleotides not matched to a gene: 6. The CDR3 has 14 residues. The CDR3 here is CASGRDRSSYEQYF. CDR3 DNA sequence: TGTGCCAGCGGCCGGGACAGGAGCTCCTACGAGCAGTACTTC. The full variable domain, rest sourced from reference TRBV7-9 and TRBJ2-7, is DTGVSQNPRHKITKRGQNVTFRCDPISEHNRLYWYRQTLGQGPEFLTYFQNEAQLEKSRLLSDRFSAERPKGSFSTLEIQRTEQGDSAMYLCASGRDRSSYEQYFGPGTRLTVT.